The entry below gives a single T cell receptor (beta chain) sequence along with its context. The antigen is not known. The germline gene is not matched at one end of the junction; a read error may be the cause. The source of the sample is a study of OX40 agonist ivuxolimab in advanced cancers. Study summary: An agonistic human IgG2 monoclonal antibody against OX40 (CD134) was given.

Some clones are missing from TCRdb's copy, which holds only in-frame ones; the method was immunoSEQ multiplex PCR. The sample consists of about 54,000 clones, 90% to 95% of them appearing once. Study-wide results and limits: No determination was made of the antigen specificity of the expanded peripheral T cells.

This sequence was found in an adult with an advanced solid tumor such as melanoma, head and neck, liver or kidney cancer. This sample comprised CD4+ or CD8+ T cells sorted from blood, obtained in a trial of the OX40 agonist ivuxolimab.

CDR3 sequence: CASSLENSGTRFF. CDR3 bases: TGTGCCAGCAGCTTAGAAAATTCGGGGACGCGGTTCTTC. The chain is built from TRBV7-2 and TRBJ2-7; D may be TRBD1 or TRBD2 (5 bases each). CDR3 length: 13 residues. Per the germline V gene, CDR1 is SGHTA and CDR2 is FQGNSA.